These 16 T cell receptor beta chains were sequenced from one sample in a study of shared clonotypes between healthy human individuals (dated by TCRdb to the early 2020s). To prepare the library, the immunoSEQ multiplex PCR assay was applied. TCRdb retrieved this table from immuneACCESS and kept in-frame rearrangements only. Not all clones are present; in checked studies, unresolved V genes account for under half, and no reason is known for the remainder. Counted in this sample were roughly 660,000 clones; about nine tenths of them appeared once. Together, the top ten hold roughly 36% of the sample. The sequencing input was memory CD8+ T cells from PBMCs. The cell subset or site label here, explained by the study, means: CD45RO+ cells pooled with CCR7-negative TemRA cells. The receptors were sampled from a man aged 18 to 29 in good health. Some clones in this sample may be carry-over from other donors' samples.

In the case of this clone: Different DNA sequences within this sample yield the same CDR3. The rearrangement uses TRBV27 and TRBJ2-1; TRBD2 is a possible D gene (5 bases). The CDR3 length is 12 residues. In germline, CDR1 is MNHEY, CDR2 SMNVEV (reference sequence). The V end was cut by 2 bases, the J end by 8 bases, with 7 bases between. The CDR3 sequence: CASSLRGDEQFF. CDR3 DNA: TGTGCCAGCAGTTTACGGGGAGATGAGCAGTTCTTC.

The rearrangement joins TRBV19 to TRBJ1-3; D unclear. The V gene lost 3 bases and the J gene lost 2 bases, with 11 bases spanning the gap. The CDR3 extends over 15 amino acids. In germline, CDR1 is LNHDA, CDR2 SQIVND (reference sequence). The CDR3 loop reads CASSILREAGNTIYF. DNA for the CDR3: TGTGCCAGTAGTATTCTGAGGGAAGCTGGAAACACCATATATTTT.

This chain joins TRBV4-2 and TRBJ2-3; 8 bases fit TRBD2. The V gene's germline CDR1 is LGHNA and CDR2 YNFKEQ. The junction had 6 bases not matched to a gene; V was cut back by 2 bases and J by 2 bases. The CDR3 length is 16 residues. CDR3 loop: CASSQLLAANTDTQYF. CDR3 nucleotide sequence: TGTGCCAGCAGCCAACTACTAGCGGCTAACACAGATACGCAGTATTTT.

The rearrangement joins TRBV11-2 to TRBJ2-1; 8 bases align to TRBD2. V was clipped by 4 bases and J by 2 bases; unmatched bases: 13. Germline V lookup: CDR1 SGHAT, CDR2 FQNNGV. This CDR3 has 18 residues. CDR3 protein: CASSSPRTAGVTYNEQFF. CDR3 in DNA: TGTGCCAGCAGCTCCCCGCGGACAGCGGGAGTAACCTACAATGAGCAGTTCTTC.

This sequence joins TRBV27 and TRBJ2-7; tentatively, D is TRBD1 or TRBD2 (6 bases each). Germline CDR1 MNHEY, CDR2 SMNVEV (reference sequence). CDR3 length: 17 amino acids. V lost 3 bases and J lost 6, with 24 bases in between. DNA for the CDR3: TGTGCCAGCAGTTTTCGGGACACCCTCCCGCCCGGGGGCGAGCAGTACTTC. It specifies CASSFRDTLPPGGEQYF.

The rearrangement uses TRBV11-2 and TRBJ2-7; TRBD1 agrees at 9 bases. CDR1 is SGHAT, CDR2 FQNNGV, per germline. V dropped 4 bases and J dropped 5; count of bases not matched to a gene: 9. CDR3 length equals 15 residues. CDR3 sequence reads: CASSWNYRGLDEQYF. The CDR3 DNA is TGTGCCAGCAGCTGGAACTACAGGGGGCTGGACGAGCAGTACTTC.

The CDR3 DNA follows: TGTGCCGGGAGTAGGGGGACTAGTCGGACGGATACGCAGTATTTT. Translating it yields CAGSRGTSRTDTQYF. The genes are TRBV9 and TRBJ2-3, with TRBD2 matching over 8 bases. The J segment lost 6 bases and the V segment lost 10 bases, leaving 16 bases of the junction unmatched. This CDR3 spans 15 amino acids. Per the germline V gene, CDR1 is SGDLS and CDR2 is YYNGEE.

In the case of this clone: Other DNA sequences of this sample code for an identical CDR3. The rearrangement joins TRBV4-1 to TRBJ1-1, with D unresolved. This CDR3 has 13 residues. Trimming left V 4 bases short and J 3 bases short, with 9 bases between. Germline assignment: CDR1 MGHRA and CDR2 YSYEKL. The CDR3 loop is CASSLVGDTEAFF. The CDR3 DNA is TGCGCCAGCAGCCTGGTCGGGGACACTGAAGCTTTCTTT.

This clone was recorded only once. The chain is built from TRBV9 and TRBJ2-2; 9 bases are a match to TRBD2. Germline CDR1 SGDLS, CDR2 YYNGEE. V lost 5 bases to trimming and J lost 3 bases; unmatched junction nucleotides: 8. CDR3 size: 16 residues. CDR3: CASSSTSGRDTGELFF. Written as DNA, the CDR3 is TGTGCCAGCAGTTCGACTAGCGGAAGGGACACCGGGGAGCTGTTTTTT.

Comment on this clone: A far larger clone is one nucleotide away, so this likely arose from a read error. Other DNA sequences in the same sample also yield this CDR3. This chain links TRBV30 with TRBJ2-2, with D unresolved. The CDR3 runs to 15 residues. V lost 0 bases and J lost 5, with 13 bases in between. The V gene's germline CDR1 is GTSNPN and CDR2 SVGIG (reference sequence). In DNA form, the CDR3 reads TGTGCCTGGAGTGTACTCGGAGCGACGACCGGGGAGCTGTTTTTT. Protein sequence: CAWSVLGATTGELFF.

The chain has TRBV7-9 and TRBJ2-1, with TRBD1 identical over 7 bases. With V trimmed by 10 bases and J by 6 bases, 6 bases remained unmatched. This CDR3 spans 12 amino acids. CDR1 and CDR2 (germline): SEHNR, FQNEAQ (reference sequence). The CDR3 is CAILDRVNEQFF. The CDR3 coding sequence is TGTGCCATCCTCGACAGGGTCAATGAGCAGTTCTTC.

This chain links TRBV28 with TRBJ2-7; tentatively, D is TRBD1 (6 bases). The CDR3 is 16 amino acids. Germline V gives CDR1 MDHEN, CDR2 SYDVKM. The ends were cut back, 5 bases at V and 1 base at J, with 18 bases in the middle. The CDR3: CASSVTINRESYEQYF. The CDR3 DNA sequence: TGTGCCAGCAGTGTAACCATCAACAGGGAATCCTACGAGCAGTACTTC.

This chain joins TRBV7-9 and TRBJ2-1; TRBD2 agrees at 7 bases. Germline V lookup: CDR1 SEHNR, CDR2 FQNEAQ (reference sequence). With 1 base clipped from V and 10 bases from J, the junction kept 4 bases outside the gene matches. The CDR3 contains 13 residues. CDR3 sequence: CASSLGLAWEQFF. In DNA form, the CDR3 reads TGTGCCAGCAGCTTAGGACTAGCTTGGGAGCAGTTCTTC.

The rearrangement links TRBV28 to TRBJ2-1, with TRBD2 matching over 7 bases. V shed 6 bases and J 3 bases; nucleotides not matched to a gene: 5. The germline V gene has CDR1 MDHEN and CDR2 SYDVKM. The CDR3 extends over 14 amino acids. The CDR3 region has the DNA TGTGCCAGCAGGCAGCGGGGAGACTACAATGAGCAGTTCTTC. It is translated as CASRQRGDYNEQFF.

This clone showed up just a few times. The chain links TRBV9 to TRBJ1-2; no reliable D call. Trimming stripped 3 bases from V and 5 bases from J, with 14 bases between. Germline values: CDR1 SGDLS, CDR2 YYNGEE. The CDR3 sequence is 14 residues long. The CDR3 DNA is TGTGCCAGCAGCGCCCTCATCGTGGGGTATGGCTACACCTTC. It yields the protein CASSALIVGYGYTF.

The rearrangement uses TRBV6-1 and TRBJ2-7; D gene ambiguous. This CDR3 is 15 amino acids long. Trimming pared 6 bases from V and 0 bases from J, leaving 15 bases between. Germline V lookup: CDR1 MNHNS, CDR2 SASEGT. CDR3 DNA: TGTGCCAGCAGGCCCCCGTGGGGAAGCTCCTACGAGCAGTACTTC. This gives the protein CASRPPWGSSYEQYF.